A single sample gave rise to the 13 T cell receptor beta chains below, sequenced in a study of radiation and T cells in renal cell carcinoma. Indicated time point: blood 4 weeks post-SBRT, at nephrectomy. Treatment here: 15 Gy SBRT to primary tumor, nephrectomy 4 weeks later. This table comes from immunoSEQ multiplex PCR, and its TCRdb copy is limited to in-frame clones, with some not included. The sample holds 140,000 to 150,000 clones, 75% to 90% seen once. Sequenced material: blood, taken from a patient whose treatment included radiotherapy and nephrectomy. These receptors originate from a woman between 50 and 59 years old with renal cell carcinoma.

V and J are TRBV18 and TRBJ1-1, with D maybe TRBD1 (6 bases). V shed 3 bases and J shed 1 base, with 9 bases lying between them. The germline V gene encodes CDR1 KGHSH and CDR2 LQKENI. The CDR3 contains 14 residues. This CDR3 is CASSPLTGNTEAFF. The CDR3 DNA follows: TGTGCCAGCTCACCCCTGACAGGGAACACTGAAGCTTTCTTT.

The chain carries TRBV9 and TRBJ2-7; 7 bases map to TRBD2. The CDR3 loop spans 15 amino acids. Germline V CDR1 and CDR2: SGDLS, YYNGEE. V was pared by 4 bases and J by 5 bases, with 12 bases of the junction left unmatched. The CDR3 DNA sequence: TGTGCCAGCAGCCCCCGGGTTGCGGGAGATCACGAGCAGTACTTC. Residues: CASSPRVAGDHEQYF.

Concerning this clone itself: At one boundary the junction diverges from the germline segment, which might be a read error. The J gene is TRBJ1-4, the V gene TRBV19; D unresolved. The germline gives CDR1 LNHDA, CDR2 SQIVND (reference sequence). This CDR3 is 14 amino acids long. DNA for the CDR3: TGTGCCAGTAGTCTAGACTCGTGGAATGAAAAACTGTTTTTT. Protein: CASSLDSWNEKLFF.

This chain links TRBV27 with TRBJ1-3, with D perhaps matching TRBD1 (5 bases). This CDR3 comprises 17 residues. V shed 11 bases and J shed 3 bases, with 26 bases lying between them. Germline V gene data show CDR1 as MNHEY and CDR2 as SMNVEV (reference sequence). Here the CDR3 reads CAALTGVLFPGGNTIYF. CDR3 in DNA: TGTGCCGCACTTACAGGAGTTTTATTCCCCGGTGGAAACACCATATATTTT.

The genes are TRBV5-6 and TRBJ2-3; 7 bases line up with TRBD2. The CDR3 totals 17 residues. The trim removed 2 bases at V and 0 bases at J, leaving 9 bases unmatched. Germline assignment: CDR1 SGHDT and CDR2 YYEEEE. The CDR3 DNA follows: TGTGCCAGCAGCTTAAGGGGCGGGGGTTCTAGCACAGATACGCAGTATTTT. Its protein product is CASSLRGGGSSTDTQYF.

The chain uses TRBV7-8 and TRBJ1-2; D is uncertain. Trimming took 3 bases from V and 7 from J, leaving 12 bases between them. Germline CDR1 and CDR2: SGHVS and FQNEAQ. The CDR3 consists of 13 residues. The CDR3 region is CASSFTVERGYTF. In DNA form, the CDR3 reads TGTGCCAGCAGCTTCACAGTGGAACGTGGCTACACCTTC.

CDR3 bases: TGTGCCAGCAGCTTAAGTACAGGGGGCTATGAGCAGTACTTC. Amino acid sequence: CASSLSTGGYEQYF. The gene calls are TRBV7-9 and TRBJ2-7; 9 bases are a match to TRBD1. The CDR3 contains 14 residues. The J segment lost 7 bases and the V segment lost 2 bases, leaving 6 bases of the junction unmatched. CDR1 SEHNR and CDR2 FQNEAQ come from the germline V gene (reference sequence).

V and J are TRBV29-1 and TRBJ2-5; 10 bases line up with TRBD2. V lost 7 bases and J lost 5; bases outside the gene matches: 4. This CDR3 has 12 amino acids. The germline gives CDR1 SQVTM, CDR2 ANQGSEA. As DNA, the CDR3 is TGCAGCGCAGCGGGAGGGTGGGAGACCCAGTACTTC. Its protein is CSAAGGWETQYF.

The chain is built from TRBV7-2 and TRBJ1-1; D not certain. This CDR3 region has 15 residues. Between the trimmed V and J ends, which lost 10 bases and 1 base, there was a span of 19 bases. CDR1 SGHTA and CDR2 FQGNSA come from the germline V gene. The CDR3 nucleotides read TGTGCCACCCAAGTTGTTCCGGGAACGAACACTGAAGCTTTCTTT. Translation: CATQVVPGTNTEAFF.

V gene TRBV9 combines with J gene TRBJ1-2; TRBD1 aligns across 7 bases. The ends lost 2 bases at V and 6 bases at J; junction bases unmatched: 4. Germline V gene lookup returns CDR1 SGDLS and CDR2 YYNGEE. The CDR3 contains 13 residues. CDR3 sequence (DNA): TGTGCCAGCAGCGTCGGGACAGTCAATGGCTACACCTTC. Residues: CASSVGTVNGYTF.

To note about this clone: One end of the junction varies from germline; a read error may be responsible. CDR3 DNA: TGTGCCAGCAGCAAAGATCGAGCGACTAGCACAGATACGCAGTATTTT. This gives the protein CASSKDRATSTDTQYF. The gene calls are TRBV14 and TRBJ2-3; D ambiguous. Germline V gene lookup returns CDR1 SGHDN and CDR2 FVKESK. This CDR3 has 16 amino acids.

The rearrangement uses TRBV6-6 and TRBJ1-2, with a possible D match to TRBD1 (6 bases). V gave up 0 bases and J gave up 6 bases, with 11 bases separating them. The CDR3 is made up of 14 amino acids. Germline CDR1 MNHNY, CDR2 SVGAGI (reference sequence). The CDR3 reads CASSYSMGADGYTF. For the CDR3, the DNA is TGTGCCAGCAGTTACTCGATGGGGGCGGATGGCTACACCTTC.

In nucleotides, the CDR3 is TGTGCCAGTACCCCGGGGGGCCCACAGCATTTT. This sequence encodes CASTPGGPQHF. The chain joins TRBV19 to TRBJ1-5; D is perhaps TRBD1 (6 bases). There are 11 residues in the CDR3. Trimming left V 7 bases short and J 13 bases short, with 14 bases between. Germline V gives CDR1 LNHDA, CDR2 SQIVND (reference sequence).